This is a list of T cell receptor beta chains from one sample in a study of cytomegalovirus exposure and HLA in healthy donors. TCRdb's table, derived via immunoSEQ multiplex PCR, lists solely in-frame clones and lacks some. The sample holds 60,000 to 80,000 clones, over 80% seen once. Sequencing was carried out using PBMCs. The receptors were sampled from a man aged 25-40 years in good health and CMV-seronegative. Both conserved end residues are part of each CDR3. Each record gives: D gene, J gene, clone size, V gene, CDR3 protein, CDR3 DNA. The D gene is left open where the match is weak. The size field is filled for only some rows; it gives once, few, many or a size class.

D: NA; J: TRBJ2-5; size: NA; V: TRBV2; CDR3: CASSEAWRGRGETQYF; DNA: TGTGCCAGCAGTGAAGCCTGGCGGGGGAGGGGGGAGACCCAGTACTTC
D: TRBD1; J: TRBJ1-2; size: NA; V: TRBV6-5; CDR3: CASRRTGGHGGYTF; DNA: TGTGCCAGCAGAAGGACAGGGGGCCACGGTGGCTACACCTTC
D: NA; J: TRBJ1-1; size: NA; V: TRBV11-3; CDR3: CASSPTAMNTEAFF; DNA: TGTGCCAGCAGCCCAACAGCTATGAACACTGAAGCTTTCTTT
D: TRBD2; J: TRBJ2-3; size: NA; V: TRBV5-1; CDR3: CASSIGTSGGTDTQYF; DNA: TGCGCCAGCAGCATCGGGACTAGCGGAGGCACAGATACGCAGTATTTT
D: NA; J: TRBJ2-2; size: NA; V: TRBV30; CDR3: CAWSVQGDSTGELFF; DNA: TGTGCCTGGAGTGTACAAGGGGACTCCACCGGGGAGCTGTTTTTT
D: TRBD1; J: TRBJ1-4; size: NA; V: TRBV4-2; CDR3: CASSQDGQGAVEKLFF; DNA: TGTGCCAGCAGCCAAGACGGACAGGGGGCTGTTGAAAAACTGTTTTTT
D: NA; J: TRBJ2-7; size: few; V: TRBV14; CDR3: CASSPTGSSYEQYF; DNA: TGTGCCAGCAGCCCGACCGGGAGCTCCTACGAGCAGTACTTC
D: NA; J: TRBJ1-2; size: once; V: TRBV10-3; CDR3: CATYRVGYTF; DNA: TGTGCCACCTACAGGGTTGGCTACACCTTC
D: NA; J: TRBJ2-7; size: NA; V: TRBV5-1; CDR3: CASADGTNTYEQYF; DNA: TGCGCCAGCGCAGACGGGACAAATACCTACGAGCAGTACTTC
D: TRBD2; J: TRBJ2-1; size: NA; V: TRBV6-4; CDR3: CASSERGTSGSAEQFF; DNA: TGTGCCAGCAGTGAGCGCGGGACTAGCGGGAGTGCTGAGCAGTTCTTC
D: TRBD1; J: TRBJ2-7; size: NA; V: TRBV28; CDR3: CASSPRQGAREQYF; DNA: TGTGCCAGCAGTCCGCGACAGGGGGCTCGCGAGCAGTACTTC
D: TRBD2; J: TRBJ2-1; size: once; V: TRBV27; CDR3: CASRGGGPGYEQFF; DNA: TGTGCCAGCAGGGGCGGGGGGCCGGGGTATGAGCAGTTCTTC
D: NA; J: TRBJ2-5; size: NA; V: TRBV29-1; CDR3: CSVIGAQETQYF; DNA: TGCAGCGTTATTGGGGCCCAAGAGACCCAGTACTTC
D: NA; J: TRBJ2-3; size: NA; V: TRBV6-4; CDR3: CASSDGPTDTQYF; DNA: TGTGCCAGCAGTGACGGCCCCACAGATACGCAGTATTTT
D: TRBD2; J: TRBJ2-3; size: NA; V: TRBV2; CDR3: CASSEALAGRGITDTQYF; DNA: TGTGCCAGCAGTGAAGCGCTCGCCGGGCGGGGGATCACAGATACGCAGTATTTT
D: NA; J: TRBJ2-3; size: NA; V: TRBV7-9; CDR3: CASSLAGEADTQYF; DNA: TGTGCCAGCAGCTTAGCGGGTGAGGCAGATACGCAGTATTTT
D: NA; J: TRBJ1-2; size: NA; V: TRBV9; CDR3: CASSTGQSNYGYTF; DNA: TGTGCCAGCAGCACAGGACAATCCAACTATGGCTACACCTTC
D: TRBD1; J: TRBJ1-4; size: NA; V: TRBV30; CDR3: CAWSWDSREKLFF; DNA: TGTGCCTGGAGTTGGGACAGTAGGGAAAAACTGTTTTTT
D: NA; J: TRBJ1-1; size: NA; V: TRBV4-2; CDR3: CASSQDPTANTEAFF; DNA: TGTGCCAGCAGCCAAGATCCGACAGCGAACACTGAAGCTTTCTTT
D: TRBD1; J: TRBJ1-4; size: NA; V: TRBV6-5; CDR3: CASTGQGEKLFF; DNA: TGTGCCAGCACGGGACAGGGCGAAAAACTGTTTTTT
D: TRBD1; J: TRBJ1-1; size: NA; V: TRBV18; CDR3: CASSPATGRNTEAFF; DNA: TGTGCCAGCTCACCTGCGACAGGGAGGAACACTGAAGCTTTCTTT
D: NA; J: TRBJ2-7; size: NA; V: TRBV4-3; CDR3: CATAPHPSSYEQYF; DNA: TGCGCCACCGCGCCTCACCCGAGCTCCTACGAGCAGTACTTC
D: TRBD2; J: TRBJ2-7; size: once; V: TRBV5-4; CDR3: CASSNSGGGYEQYF; DNA: TGTGCCAGCAGCAATAGCGGGGGGGGCTACGAGCAGTACTTC
D: NA; J: TRBJ2-4; size: NA; V: TRBV28; CDR3: CASSRIQNPAKNIQYF; DNA: TGTGCCAGCAGCCGAATACAGAATCCAGCCAAAAACATTCAGTACTTC
D: NA; J: TRBJ2-1; size: NA; V: TRBV6-1; CDR3: CASSAYLYRSPYNEQFF; DNA: TGTGCCAGCAGTGCTTACCTCTACCGGAGCCCCTACAATGAGCAGTTCTTC
D: TRBD2; J: TRBJ2-4; size: NA; V: TRBV28; CDR3: CASSPSGEGRAKNIQYF; DNA: TGTGCCAGCAGCCCCTCGGGGGAGGGGAGGGCCAAAAACATTCAGTACTTC
D: TRBD1; J: TRBJ1-1; size: NA; V: TRBV29-1; CDR3: CSVGQGAMNTEAFF; DNA: TGCAGCGTTGGACAGGGGGCGATGAACACTGAAGCTTTCTTT
D: TRBD1; J: TRBJ2-6; size: once; V: TRBV6-6; CDR3: CASSGQGYSGANVLTF; DNA: TGTGCCAGCTCGGGACAGGGTTACTCTGGGGCCAACGTCCTGACTTTC
D: TRBD2; J: TRBJ2-1; size: NA; V: TRBV19; CDR3: CASTLAGFYNEQFF; DNA: TGTGCCAGTACCCTAGCGGGGTTCTACAATGAGCAGTTCTTC
D: NA; J: TRBJ2-2; size: NA; V: TRBV27; CDR3: CASTWGGQGTGELFF; DNA: TGTGCCAGCACCTGGGGGGGGCAGGGCACCGGGGAGCTGTTTTTT
D: TRBD2; J: TRBJ2-3; size: NA; V: TRBV5-4; CDR3: CASSLWTSGRTDTQYF; DNA: TGTGCCAGCAGCTTGTGGACTAGCGGACGCACAGATACGCAGTATTTT
D: NA; J: TRBJ2-1; size: NA; V: TRBV9; CDR3: CASALRGHGNEQFF; DNA: TGTGCCAGCGCTCTTAGGGGCCATGGGAATGAGCAGTTCTTC
D: TRBD1; J: TRBJ2-6; size: NA; V: TRBV29-1; CDR3: CSVGTGCLGANVLTF; DNA: TGCAGTGTTGGGACAGGGTGTCTTGGGGCCAACGTCCTGACTTTC
D: NA; J: TRBJ1-2; size: NA; V: TRBV6-1; CDR3: CASSEGPRIGARIYGYTF; DNA: TGTGCCAGCAGTGAAGGCCCCAGGATAGGGGCGCGGATCTATGGCTACACCTTC
D: NA; J: TRBJ1-1; size: NA; V: TRBV18; CDR3: CASSPGERMNTEAFF; DNA: TGTGCCAGCTCACCTGGGGAGAGGATGAACACTGAAGCTTTCTTT
D: TRBD1; J: TRBJ2-3; size: NA; V: TRBV5-1; CDR3: CASSLPGTVTDTQYF; DNA: TGCGCCAGCAGCTTACCAGGGACAGTCACAGATACGCAGTATTTT
D: NA; J: TRBJ1-2; size: few; V: TRBV27; CDR3: CASSSSGQGARGYTF; DNA: NA
D: NA; J: TRBJ2-3; size: NA; V: TRBV4-2; CDR3: CASSQVIGTDTQYF; DNA: TGTGCCAGCAGCCAAGTAATCGGGACAGATACGCAGTATTTT
D: NA; J: TRBJ2-3; size: NA; V: TRBV5-1; CDR3: CASSSSPSGTDTQYF; DNA: TGCGCCAGCAGCTCGTCTCCTAGCGGCACAGATACGCAGTATTTT
D: TRBD2; J: TRBJ2-7; size: NA; V: TRBV6-5; CDR3: CASSIRTSQTYEQYF; DNA: TGTGCCAGCAGTATCCGGACTAGCCAAACTTACGAGCAGTACTTC
D: TRBD2; J: TRBJ2-2; size: NA; V: TRBV5-1; CDR3: CASSSTSGGPNTGELFF; DNA: TGCGCCAGCAGCAGTACTAGCGGGGGCCCGAACACCGGGGAGCTGTTTTTT
D: TRBD1; J: TRBJ2-1; size: NA; V: TRBV7-7; CDR3: CASSPPGQYNEQFF; DNA: TGTGCTAGCAGCCCCCCGGGACAGTACAATGAGCAGTTCTTC
D: TRBD1; J: TRBJ1-5; size: few; V: TRBV19; CDR3: CASSAGGRQPQHF; DNA: TGTGCCAGTAGTGCAGGGGGCAGGCAGCCCCAGCATTTT
D: NA; J: TRBJ2-2; size: NA; V: TRBV11-2; CDR3: CASSKGGPTGELFF; DNA: TGTGCCAGCAGCAAAGGAGGCCCCACCGGGGAGCTGTTTTTT
D: NA; J: TRBJ1-1; size: NA; V: TRBV28; CDR3: CASSLGLKTEAFF; DNA: TGTGCCAGCAGTTTGGGCCTCAAGACTGAAGCTTTCTTT
D: NA; J: TRBJ1-1; size: NA; V: TRBV30; CDR3: CAWVWTMNTEAFF; DNA: TGTGCCTGGGTTTGGACTATGAACACTGAAGCTTTCTTT
D: TRBD2; J: TRBJ2-5; size: NA; V: TRBV6-1; CDR3: CASSEATSGEGETQYF; DNA: TGTGCCAGCAGTGAAGCGACTAGCGGGGAGGGGGAGACCCAGTACTTC
D: NA; J: TRBJ1-1; size: NA; V: TRBV9; CDR3: CASSAADYTEAFF; DNA: TGTGCCAGCAGTGCCGCGGACTACACTGAAGCTTTCTTT
D: TRBD1; J: TRBJ2-4; size: NA; V: TRBV5-6; CDR3: CASSVRDRGFLAKNIQYF; DNA: TGTGCCAGCAGCGTTCGGGACAGAGGTTTTTTAGCCAAAAACATTCAGTACTTC
D: TRBD1; J: TRBJ2-1; size: NA; V: TRBV28; CDR3: CASSGGPRTGLVANEQFF; DNA: TGTGCCAGCAGTGGTGGTCCCCGGACAGGGTTAGTGGCTAATGAGCAGTTCTTC
D: TRBD1; J: TRBJ2-7; size: NA; V: TRBV27; CDR3: CASSTGQGDYEQYF; DNA: TGTGCCAGCAGCACGGGACAGGGTGACTACGAGCAGTACTTC
D: NA; J: TRBJ1-3; size: once; V: TRBV6-5; CDR3: CASSYSQGASGNTIYF; DNA: TGTGCCAGCAGTTACTCCCAGGGTGCTTCTGGAAACACCATATATTTT
D: NA; J: TRBJ2-1; size: NA; V: TRBV4-2; CDR3: CASSQEDSYEQFF; DNA: TGTGCCAGCAGCCAAGAGGACAGCTATGAGCAGTTCTTC
D: TRBD1; J: TRBJ1-5; size: NA; V: TRBV2; CDR3: CASSEPARGRVNQPQHF; DNA: TGTGCCAGCAGTGAACCGGCCAGGGGGAGAGTCAATCAGCCCCAGCATTTT
D: TRBD2; J: TRBJ2-2; size: once; V: TRBV7-3; CDR3: CASSLTGSGIAGELFF; DNA: TGTGCCAGCAGCTTAACCGGTAGCGGGATAGCCGGGGAGCTGTTTTTT
D: TRBD2; J: TRBJ2-7; size: NA; V: TRBV29-1; CDR3: CSVGVAGGPTYEQYF; DNA: TGCAGCGTTGGCGTAGCGGGGGGACCTACCTACGAGCAGTACTTC
D: TRBD2; J: TRBJ2-1; size: NA; V: TRBV5-4; CDR3: CASSWGLASNEQFF; DNA: TGTGCCAGCAGCTGGGGACTAGCAAGCAATGAGCAGTTCTTC
D: NA; J: TRBJ1-2; size: NA; V: TRBV5-4; CDR3: CASSLEAVGGYGYTF; DNA: TGTGCCAGCAGCCTGGAGGCGGTGGGGGGCTATGGCTACACCTTC